These 10 T cell receptor beta chains originate from one sample sequenced in a study of cytomegalovirus exposure and HLA in healthy donors. The PCR made use of 60 Vbeta and 13 Jbeta primers. The repertoire was sequenced with immunoSEQ multiplex PCR; TCRdb's copy has only in-frame clones and lacks some. The sample yields 150,000 to 200,000 clones, 75% to 90% seen once. Sequenced sample: PBMCs. The receptors were sampled from a woman between 18 and 30 years old in good health and CMV-seronegative.

This clone was seen only once. The chain employs TRBV27 and TRBJ2-1; 10 nucleotides align to TRBD2. Germline V gene data show CDR1 as MNHEY and CDR2 as SMNVEV (reference sequence). Trimming removed 1 base from V and 9 bases from J; junction bases left unmatched: 12. The CDR3 spans 17 residues. The CDR3 spells CASSLWSSGGTSGEQFF. The CDR3 coding sequence is TGTGCCAGCAGTTTATGGTCTAGCGGGGGCACCAGCGGTGAGCAGTTCTTC.

The CDR3 nucleotides read TGTGCCTGGAGTGTGCGGGCAGATACGCAGTATTTT. Translated, it gives CAWSVRADTQYF. The chain is built from TRBV30 and TRBJ2-3, with D possibly being TRBD2 (5 bases). This CDR3 comprises 12 residues. Trimming took off 0 bases at V and 4 bases at J, with 5 bases between the two ends. Germline V lookup: CDR1 GTSNPN, CDR2 SVGIG (reference sequence). The variable domain in full, completed from reference TRBV30 and TRBJ2-3, reads SQTIHQWPATLVQPVGSPLSLECTVEGTSNPNLYWYRQAAGRGLQLLFYSVGIGQISSEVPQNLSASRPQDRQFILSSKKLLLSDSGFYLCAWSVRADTQYFGPGTRLTVL.

Turning to this clone: Compared with germline, one end of the junction differs, possibly owing to a read error. The chain is built from TRBV7-9 and TRBJ1-1; D is unresolved. The CDR3 runs 15 residues. Germline assignment: CDR1 SEHNR and CDR2 FQNEAQ (reference sequence). The CDR3, as DNA: TGTACCAGCAGTCGCGAGGCAGTCATGAACACTGAAGCTTTCTTT. This codes for CTSSREAVMNTEAFF.

The chain carries TRBV6-1 and TRBJ2-7, with 9 positions matching TRBD1. The V gene end was trimmed by 3 bases and the J gene end by 7 bases; junction bases not matched to a gene: 4. CDR1 is MNHNS and CDR2 is SASEGT in the germline V gene. CDR3 length: 13 residues. CDR3 sequence reads: CASSERDREEQYF. Here the CDR3 DNA reads TGTGCCAGCAGTGAGCGGGACAGGGAAGAGCAGTACTTC.

The V call is TRBV28, the J call TRBJ2-7; 11 nucleotides align to TRBD2. The CDR3 has 13 residues. Germline CDR1 and CDR2: MDHEN and SYDVKM. The J segment lost 12 bases and the V segment lost 4 bases, leaving 8 bases of the junction unmatched. Here the CDR3 DNA reads TGTGCCAGCAGTTCGGCGACTAGCGGGATCCCGTACTTC. It translates to CASSSATSGIPYF.

This clone occurred once. The chain is built from TRBV7-6 and TRBJ1-3; D ambiguous. This CDR3 is 16 amino acids long. V dropped 3 bases and J dropped 0 bases, with 12 bases sitting between them. Germline assignment: CDR1 SGHVS and CDR2 FNYEAQ. The CDR3 loop reads CASSFSNGSSGNTIYF. The CDR3, as DNA: TGTGCCAGCAGCTTCTCAAACGGTTCCTCTGGAAACACCATATATTTT.

This chain joins TRBV7-9 and TRBJ2-3, with D uncertain. Trimming stripped 5 bases from V and 0 bases from J, with 6 bases between. Looked up from germline, CDR1 is SEHNR and CDR2 is FQNEAQ (reference sequence). This CDR3 has 13 residues. Here the CDR3 reads CASSPLSTDTQYF. As DNA, the CDR3 is TGTGCCAGCAGCCCCCTAAGCACAGATACGCAGTATTTT.

This chain uses TRBV6-5 with TRBJ2-3, with D possibly TRBD1 on 6 matching bases. V gave up 4 bases and J gave up 3 bases, with 11 bases separating them. The CDR3 has 14 residues. The germline gives CDR1 MNHEY, CDR2 SVGAGI. The CDR3 spells CASSFTGQTDTQYF. The DNA of the CDR3 is TGTGCCAGCAGTTTTACAGGGCAGACAGATACGCAGTATTTT.

CDR3 DNA sequence: TGTGCCAGCAGCGAGCGGTATACTCAAGAGACCCAGTACTTC. This encodes CASSERYTQETQYF. This chain connects TRBV5-4 to TRBJ2-5; weak D call: TRBD2 (5 bases). Germline CDR1 is SGHNT and CDR2 is YYREEE (reference sequence). The CDR3 spans 14 residues. V gave up 4 bases and J gave up 2 bases, with 12 bases separating them.

The chain links TRBV2 to TRBJ1-2; 8 bases are a match to TRBD1. The germline V gene encodes CDR1 SNHLY and CDR2 FYNNEI. Trimming removed 5 bases from V and 0 bases from J; junction bases left unmatched: 11. This CDR3 spans 17 amino acids. The CDR3 loop reads CASSWGNRGTSNYGYTF. The CDR3 nucleotides are TGTGCCAGCAGTTGGGGGAACAGGGGGACCTCTAACTATGGCTACACCTTC.